These 9 T cell receptor beta chains came from one sample sequenced in a study of blood T cell repertoires in COVID-19. Sequencing used immunoSEQ multiplex PCR; TCRdb keeps in-frame clones, though not all of them. The top ten clones hold about 3.7% of a sample with 220,000 or so clones, roughly four fifths of them seen once. Sequenced sample: PBMCs or T cells enriched from blood (not recorded which). The receptor set was obtained from a woman aged 55-70 years who had recovered from COVID-19.

This clone was recorded once. V is TRBV28 and J is TRBJ1-1; tentative D call: TRBD1 (5 bases). The CDR3 totals 14 residues. Trimming removed 8 bases from V and 1 base from J, with 14 bases in between. Germline V CDR1 and CDR2: MDHEN, SYDVKM. In DNA, the CDR3 is TGTGCCAGCGGGCCCGACAGACCGAACACTGAAGCTTTCTTT. Encoded protein: CASGPDRPNTEAFF.

This chain links TRBV4-1 with TRBJ2-3, with 11 bases aligning to TRBD2. Unmatched junction bases numbered 5, after V lost 1 base and J lost 5 bases. This CDR3 comprises 16 residues. Germline values: CDR1 MGHRA, CDR2 YSYEKL. CDR3 residues: CASSQVSSGGIDTQYF. The CDR3, as DNA: TGCGCCAGCAGCCAAGTATCTAGCGGGGGGATAGATACGCAGTATTTT.

The genes are TRBV19 and TRBJ1-2; D gene unclear. Per the germline V gene, CDR1 is LNHDA and CDR2 is SQIVND (reference sequence). V was shortened by 2 bases and J by 6 bases, with 16 bases between the two germline ends. There are 15 residues in the CDR3. The CDR3 nucleotides are TGTGCCAGTAGTATAAACCGAAACACCTTCGATGGCTACACCTTC. As protein: CASSINRNTFDGYTF. Using reference TRBV19 and TRBJ1-2 for the parts outside the CDR3, the full variable domain is DGGITQSPKYLFRKEGQNVTLSCEQNLNHDAMYWYRQDPGQGLRLIYYSQIVNDFQKGDIAEGYSVSREKKESFPLTVTSAQKNPTAFYLCASSINRNTFDGYTFGSGTRLTVV.

A single count supports this clone. CDR3 sequence (DNA): TGTGCCAGTAGTCTAGCGGGAATCTCCTACGAGCAGTACTTC. This sequence encodes CASSLAGISYEQYF. This sequence joins TRBV19 and TRBJ2-7, with TRBD2 matching over 9 bases. After removal of 5 bases from V and 0 bases from J, the junction contained 2 bases not matched to a gene. The CDR3 sequence is 14 residues long. Germline CDR1 reads LNHDA; CDR2 reads SQIVND (reference sequence). The full variable domain, in which reference TRBV19 and TRBJ2-7 provide the parts outside the CDR3, is DGGITQSPKYLFRKEGQNVTLSCEQNLNHDAMYWYRQDPGQGLRLIYYSQIVNDFQKGDIAEGYSVSREKKESFPLTVTSAQKNPTAFYLCASSLAGISYEQYFGPGTRLTVT.

The V gene is TRBV6-2 or TRBV6-3, the J gene TRBJ1-1; 9 positions match TRBD1. The CDR3 covers 16 residues. From germline, CDR1 is MNHEY and CDR2 SVGEGT. V trimming: 0 bases; J trimming: 5 bases; junction bases outside the gene matches: 7. The CDR3 here is CASSYSPQGAYTEAFF. DNA for the CDR3: TGTGCCAGCAGTTACTCCCCACAGGGGGCGTATACTGAAGCTTTCTTT.

The chain combines TRBV29-1 with TRBJ2-1, with TRBD1 identical over 8 bases. The CDR3 covers 13 residues. Germline-derived CDR1 and CDR2 are SQVTM and ANQGSEA. J was trimmed by 9 bases and V by 3 bases; bases with no gene match: 7. CDR3 DNA sequence: TGCAGCGTTGATTTGGGGACAGGCGTTGAGCAGTTCTTC. The encoded protein is CSVDLGTGVEQFF.

The chain has TRBV12-2 and TRBJ1-1; TRBD1 is the table's D call and was not checked against the DNA. TRBV12-2 has pseudogene status. The CDR3 has 15 residues. The CDR3 is CASRPRQGMNTEAFF. The CDR3 region has the DNA TGTGCAAGTCGCCCTAGACAGGGGATGAACACTGAAGCTTTCTTT.

This chain links TRBV28 with TRBJ2-7; 8 bases agree with TRBD1. Germline lookup yields CDR1 MDHEN and CDR2 SYDVKM. Germline trimming cut 4 bases from V and 4 bases from J; bases unmatched to any gene: 3. The length of the CDR3 is 13 residues. This CDR3 is CASSSGGGYEQYF. The CDR3 nucleotides read TGTGCCAGCAGTTCAGGGGGCGGTTACGAGCAGTACTTC.

The genes are TRBV7-9 and TRBJ1-5; 7 bases align to TRBD1. This CDR3 is 14 amino acids long. After removal of 5 bases from V and 5 bases from J, the junction contained 6 bases not matched to a gene. Germline CDR1 reads SEHNR; CDR2 reads FQNEAQ (reference sequence). CDR3 coding DNA: TGTGCCAGCAGCCCGAGCACAGGGGATCAGCCCCAGCATTTT. Protein product: CASSPSTGDQPQHF.